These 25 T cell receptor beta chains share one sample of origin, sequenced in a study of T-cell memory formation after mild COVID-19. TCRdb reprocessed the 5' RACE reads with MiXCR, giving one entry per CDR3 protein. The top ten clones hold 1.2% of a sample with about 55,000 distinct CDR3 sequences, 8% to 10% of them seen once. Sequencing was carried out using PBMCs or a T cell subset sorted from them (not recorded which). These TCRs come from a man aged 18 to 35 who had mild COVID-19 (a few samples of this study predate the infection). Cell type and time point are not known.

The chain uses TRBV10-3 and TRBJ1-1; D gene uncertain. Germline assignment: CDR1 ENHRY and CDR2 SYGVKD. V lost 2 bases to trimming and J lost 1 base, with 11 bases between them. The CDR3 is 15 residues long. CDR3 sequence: CAISEQIYKNTEAFF. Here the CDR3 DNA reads TGTGCCATCAGTGAGCAAATCTACAAGAACACTGAAGCTTTCTTT.

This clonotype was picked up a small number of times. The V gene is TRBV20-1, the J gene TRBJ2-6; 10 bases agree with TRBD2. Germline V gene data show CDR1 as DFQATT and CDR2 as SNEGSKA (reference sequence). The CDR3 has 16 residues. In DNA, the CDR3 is TGCAGCAGCGGGAGGGGGCGGTTTACTGGGGCCAACGTCCTGACTTTC. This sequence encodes CSSGRGRFTGANVLTF.

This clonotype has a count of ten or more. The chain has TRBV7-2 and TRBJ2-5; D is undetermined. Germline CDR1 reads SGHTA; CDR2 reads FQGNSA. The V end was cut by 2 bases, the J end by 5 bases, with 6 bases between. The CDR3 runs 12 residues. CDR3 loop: CASSLFRETQYF. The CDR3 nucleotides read TGTGCCAGCAGCTTATTTCGGGAGACCCAGTACTTC.

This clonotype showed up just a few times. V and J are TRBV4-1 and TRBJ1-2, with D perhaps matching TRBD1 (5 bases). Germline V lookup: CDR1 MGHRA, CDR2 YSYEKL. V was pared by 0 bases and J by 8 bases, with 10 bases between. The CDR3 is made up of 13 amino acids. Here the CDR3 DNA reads TGCGCCAGCAGCCAAGAGGGCCGGGGGGGCTACACCTTC. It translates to CASSQEGRGGYTF.

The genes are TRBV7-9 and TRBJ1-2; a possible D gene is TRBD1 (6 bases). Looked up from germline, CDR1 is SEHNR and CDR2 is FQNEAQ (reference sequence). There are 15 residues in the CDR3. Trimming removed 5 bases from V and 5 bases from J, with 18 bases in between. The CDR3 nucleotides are TGTGCCAGCAGCCTAACGGGGGGCGGTGGATATGGCTACACCTTC. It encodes CASSLTGGGGYGYTF. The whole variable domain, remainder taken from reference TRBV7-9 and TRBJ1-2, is DTGVSQNPRHKITKRGQNVTFRCDPISEHNRLYWYRQTLGQGPEFLTYFQNEAQLEKSRLLSDRFSAERPKGSFSTLEIQRTEQGDSAMYLCASSLTGGGGYGYTFGSGTRLTVV.

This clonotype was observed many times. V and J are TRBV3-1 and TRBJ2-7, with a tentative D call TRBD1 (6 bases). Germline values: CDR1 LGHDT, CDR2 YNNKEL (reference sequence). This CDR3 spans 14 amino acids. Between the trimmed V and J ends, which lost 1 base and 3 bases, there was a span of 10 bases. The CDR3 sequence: CASSQAQGVYEQYF. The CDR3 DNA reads TGTGCCAGCAGCCAAGCACAGGGTGTCTACGAGCAGTACTTC.

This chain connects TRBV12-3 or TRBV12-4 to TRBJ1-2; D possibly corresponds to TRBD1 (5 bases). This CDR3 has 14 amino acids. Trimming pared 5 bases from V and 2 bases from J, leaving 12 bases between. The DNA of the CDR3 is TGTGCCAGCAGTACTCAGACAGCGAACTATGGCTACACCTTC. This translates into CASSTQTANYGYTF.

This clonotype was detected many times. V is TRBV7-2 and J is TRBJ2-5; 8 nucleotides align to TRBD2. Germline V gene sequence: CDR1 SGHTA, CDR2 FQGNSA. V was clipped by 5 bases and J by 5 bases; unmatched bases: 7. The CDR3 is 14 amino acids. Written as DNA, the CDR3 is TGTGCCAGCAGCCCATCGGGACTAGTGGAGACCCAGTACTTC. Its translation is CASSPSGLVETQYF.

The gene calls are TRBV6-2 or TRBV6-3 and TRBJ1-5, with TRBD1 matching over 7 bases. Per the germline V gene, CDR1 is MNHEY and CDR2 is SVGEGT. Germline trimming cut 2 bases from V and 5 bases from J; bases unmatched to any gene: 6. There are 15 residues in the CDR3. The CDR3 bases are TGTGCCAGCAGTTACAGGGGGCCCACTGATCAGCCCCAGCATTTT. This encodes CASSYRGPTDQPQHF.

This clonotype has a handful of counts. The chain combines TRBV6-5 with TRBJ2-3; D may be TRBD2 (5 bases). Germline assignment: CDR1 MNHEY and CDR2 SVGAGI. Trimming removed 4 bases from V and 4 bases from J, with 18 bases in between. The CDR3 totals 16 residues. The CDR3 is CASSSSLLNGADTQYF. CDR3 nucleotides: TGTGCCAGCAGTTCTTCCCTCCTTAACGGGGCAGATACGCAGTATTTT.

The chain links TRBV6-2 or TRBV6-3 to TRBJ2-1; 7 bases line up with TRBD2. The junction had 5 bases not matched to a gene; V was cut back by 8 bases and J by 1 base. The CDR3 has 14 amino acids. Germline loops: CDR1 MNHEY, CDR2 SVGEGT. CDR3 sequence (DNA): TGTGCCAGCCGCCTAGCGGAATCCTACAATGAGCAGTTCTTC. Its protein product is CASRLAESYNEQFF.

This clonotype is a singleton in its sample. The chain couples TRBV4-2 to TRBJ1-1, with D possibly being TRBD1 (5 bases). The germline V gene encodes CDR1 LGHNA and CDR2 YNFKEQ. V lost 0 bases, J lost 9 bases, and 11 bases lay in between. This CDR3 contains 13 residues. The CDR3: CASSQERQGKAFF. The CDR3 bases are TGTGCCAGCAGCCAAGAACGGCAGGGTAAAGCTTTCTTT.

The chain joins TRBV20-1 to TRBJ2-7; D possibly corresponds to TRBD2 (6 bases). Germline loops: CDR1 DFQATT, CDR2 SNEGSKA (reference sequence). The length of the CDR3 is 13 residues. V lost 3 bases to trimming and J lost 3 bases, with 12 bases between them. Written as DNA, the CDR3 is TGCAGTGCTAGTATCGGGGGAATCTACGAGCAGTACGTC. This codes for CSASIGGIYEQYV.

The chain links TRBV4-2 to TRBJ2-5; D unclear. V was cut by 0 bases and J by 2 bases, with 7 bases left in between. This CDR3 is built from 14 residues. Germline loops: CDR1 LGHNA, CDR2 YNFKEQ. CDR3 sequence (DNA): TGTGCCAGCAGCCAAGATATGAGGCAAGAGACCCAGTACTTC. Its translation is CASSQDMRQETQYF.

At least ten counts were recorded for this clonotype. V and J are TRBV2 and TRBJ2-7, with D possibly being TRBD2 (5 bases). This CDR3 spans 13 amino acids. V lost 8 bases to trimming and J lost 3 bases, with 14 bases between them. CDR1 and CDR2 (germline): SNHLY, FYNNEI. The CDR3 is CASGVGRDYEQYV. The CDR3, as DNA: TGTGCCAGCGGAGTAGGCCGGGACTACGAGCAGTACGTC.

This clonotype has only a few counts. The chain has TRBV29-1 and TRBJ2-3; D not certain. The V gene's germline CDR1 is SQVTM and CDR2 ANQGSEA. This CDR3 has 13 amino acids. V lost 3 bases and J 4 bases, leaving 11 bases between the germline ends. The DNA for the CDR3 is TGCAGCGTTGACCTGATCGGGCCAGATACGCAGTATTTT. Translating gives CSVDLIGPDTQYF.

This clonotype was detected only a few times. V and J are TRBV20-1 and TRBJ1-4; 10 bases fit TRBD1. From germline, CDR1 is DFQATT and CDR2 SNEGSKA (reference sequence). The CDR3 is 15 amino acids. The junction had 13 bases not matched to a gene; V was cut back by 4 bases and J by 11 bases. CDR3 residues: CSATPSGTGVRKLFF. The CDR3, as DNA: TGCAGTGCTACACCCTCCGGGACAGGGGTCCGGAAACTGTTTTTT.

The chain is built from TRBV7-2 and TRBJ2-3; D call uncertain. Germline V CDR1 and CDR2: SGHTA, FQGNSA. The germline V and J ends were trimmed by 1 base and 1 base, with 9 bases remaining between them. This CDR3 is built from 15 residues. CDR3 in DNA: TGTGCCAGCAGCTTAGTCGGTCCCGGCACAGATACGCAGTATTTT. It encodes CASSLVGPGTDTQYF.

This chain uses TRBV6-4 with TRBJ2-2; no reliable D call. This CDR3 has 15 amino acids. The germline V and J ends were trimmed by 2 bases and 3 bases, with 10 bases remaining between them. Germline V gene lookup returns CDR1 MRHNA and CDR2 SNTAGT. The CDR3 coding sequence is TGTGCCAGCAGTGACCAGCCAGGCCACACCGGGGAGCTGTTTTTT. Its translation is CASSDQPGHTGELFF.

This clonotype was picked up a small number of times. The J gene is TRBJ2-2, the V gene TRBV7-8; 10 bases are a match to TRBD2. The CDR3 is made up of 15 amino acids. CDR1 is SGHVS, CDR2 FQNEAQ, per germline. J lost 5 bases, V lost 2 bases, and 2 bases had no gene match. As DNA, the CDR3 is TGTGCCAGCAGCTTACCTAGCGGGGGTACCGGGGAGCTGTTTTTT. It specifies CASSLPSGGTGELFF. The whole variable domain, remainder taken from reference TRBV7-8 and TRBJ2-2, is GAGVSQSPRYKVAKRGQDVALRCDPISGHVSLFWYQQALGQGPEFLTYFQNEAQLDKSGLPSDRFFAERPEGSVSTLKIQRTQQEDSAVYLCASSLPSGGTGELFFGEGSRLTVL.

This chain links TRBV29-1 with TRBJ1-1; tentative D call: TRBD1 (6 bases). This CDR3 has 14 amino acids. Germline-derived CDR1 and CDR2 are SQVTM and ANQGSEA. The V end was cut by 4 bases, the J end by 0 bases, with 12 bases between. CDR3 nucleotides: TGCAGCGTTGTAAGAGGGGGGGTGAACACTGAAGCTTTCTTT. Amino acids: CSVVRGGVNTEAFF.

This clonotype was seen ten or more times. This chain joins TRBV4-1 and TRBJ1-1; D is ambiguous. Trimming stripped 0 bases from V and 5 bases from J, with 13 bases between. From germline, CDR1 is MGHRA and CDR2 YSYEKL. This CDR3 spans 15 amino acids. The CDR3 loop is CASSQEVAGGTEAFF. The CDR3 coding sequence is TGCGCCAGCAGCCAAGAAGTGGCAGGTGGGACTGAAGCTTTCTTT.

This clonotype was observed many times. The CDR3 sequence: CASSLKGGSNTGELFF. The CDR3 coding sequence is TGTGCCAGCAGCTTAAAAGGAGGGTCCAACACCGGGGAGCTGTTTTTT. The J gene is TRBJ2-2, the V gene TRBV7-3; D may be TRBD2 (6 bases). V was pared by 1 base and J by 2 bases, with 11 bases between. The CDR3 is made up of 16 amino acids. Germline V gene lookup returns CDR1 SGHTA and CDR2 FQGTGA.

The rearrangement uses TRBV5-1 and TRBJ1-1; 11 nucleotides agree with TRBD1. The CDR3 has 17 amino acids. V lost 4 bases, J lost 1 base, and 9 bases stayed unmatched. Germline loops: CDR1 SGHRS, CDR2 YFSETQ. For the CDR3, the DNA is TGCGCCAGCAGCGGCGGACAGGGGGCGAGTTCGAACACTGAAGCTTTCTTT. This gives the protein CASSGGQGASSNTEAFF.

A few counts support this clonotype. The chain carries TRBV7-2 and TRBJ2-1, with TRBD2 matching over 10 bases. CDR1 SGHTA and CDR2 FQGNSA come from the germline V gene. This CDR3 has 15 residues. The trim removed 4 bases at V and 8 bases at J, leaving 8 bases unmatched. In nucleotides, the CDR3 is TGTGCCAGCAGCTCCGAGCGGGGGGGCCGGGATGAGCAGTTCTTC. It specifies CASSSERGGRDEQFF.